A selection of T cell receptor beta chains follows, all from one sample in a study of vaccination and CD4 T cells after COVID-19. From the PCR reads, TCRdb called clonotypes with MiXCR, one entry per CDR3 protein. In the table there are around 16,000 distinct CDR3 sequences, around 61% of which are singletons. The antigens of these receptors remain unknown. Sequenced: CD4+ T cells from blood, cultured in vitro. All receptors derive from a human donor who had recovered from COVID-19. Each CDR3 is given with its conserved first and last residue. D genes are given only for firm matches. Expanded clones are given a class, and other clones once, few, many or no size at all.

CDR3aa: CATSRGRPSDQPQHF
CDR3nt: TGTGCCACCAGCAGAGGGCGCCCTAGCGATCAGCCCCAGCATTTT
j_gene: TRBJ1-5
len: 15
abundance: -
v_gene: TRBV15
d_gene: -

CDR3aa: CASSLAGGETQYF
CDR3nt: TGCGCCAGCAGCTTGGCGGGGGGGGAGACCCAGTACTTC
j_gene: TRBJ2-5
len: 13
abundance: -
v_gene: TRBV5-1
d_gene: TRBD2

CDR3aa: CASSRSTYEQYF
CDR3nt: TGTGCCAGCTCACGTTCGACCTACGAGCAGTACTTC
j_gene: TRBJ2-7
len: 12
abundance: -
v_gene: TRBV18
d_gene: -

CDR3aa: CASRDTGAYEQYF
CDR3nt: TGTGCCAGCAGGGATACAGGGGCCTACGAGCAGTACTTC
j_gene: TRBJ2-7
len: 13
abundance: -
v_gene: TRBV2
d_gene: TRBD1

CDR3aa: CASSSIDRDTGELFF
CDR3nt: TGTGCCAGCAGCTCGATAGACAGGGACACCGGGGAGCTGTTTTTT
j_gene: TRBJ2-2
len: 15
abundance: -
v_gene: TRBV7-3
d_gene: TRBD1

CDR3aa: CASSEGQGKTQYF
CDR3nt: TGTGCCAGCAGTGAAGGGCAGGGGAAGACCCAGTACTTC
j_gene: TRBJ2-5
len: 13
abundance: -
v_gene: TRBV2
d_gene: -

CDR3aa: CATIRTGGETQYF
CDR3nt: TGTGCCACCATTCGTACGGGCGGAGAGACCCAGTACTTC
j_gene: TRBJ2-5
len: 13
abundance: -
v_gene: TRBV7-9
d_gene: -

CDR3aa: CATSSGTGGYTDTQYF
CDR3nt: TGTGCCACCTCTTCCGGGACAGGGGGATACACAGATACGCAGTATTTT
j_gene: TRBJ2-3
len: 16
abundance: -
v_gene: TRBV24-1
d_gene: TRBD1

CDR3aa: CASSEAGTGLYGYTF
CDR3nt: TGTGCCAGCAGCGAAGCCGGGACAGGACTCTATGGCTACACCTTC
j_gene: TRBJ1-2
len: 15
abundance: -
v_gene: TRBV9
d_gene: TRBD1

CDR3aa: CAIRDSSGNTIYF
CDR3nt: TGTGCCATCAGAGACAGCTCTGGAAACACCATATATTTT
j_gene: TRBJ1-3
len: 13
abundance: -
v_gene: TRBV10-3
d_gene: -

CDR3aa: CSARDRGQTPQHF
CDR3nt: TGCAGTGCTAGAGACAGGGGTCAGACGCCCCAGCATTTT
j_gene: TRBJ1-5
len: 13
abundance: -
v_gene: TRBV20-1
d_gene: -

CDR3aa: CASSESGYTEAFF
CDR3nt: TGTGCCAGCAGTGAATCCGGGTACACTGAAGCTTTCTTT
j_gene: TRBJ1-1
len: 13
abundance: -
v_gene: TRBV25-1
d_gene: -

CDR3aa: CASSLTVSFSYNEQFF
CDR3nt: TGTGCCAGCAGTCTGACAGTTTCCTTTTCCTACAATGAGCAGTTCTTC
j_gene: TRBJ2-1
len: 16
abundance: -
v_gene: TRBV6-2/TRBV6-3
d_gene: -

CDR3aa: CAWTRTSGTDTQYF
CDR3nt: TGTGCCTGGACGCGGACTAGCGGCACAGATACGCAGTATTTT
j_gene: TRBJ2-3
len: 14
abundance: -
v_gene: TRBV30
d_gene: TRBD2

CDR3aa: CASSLVYRETQYF
CDR3nt: TGTGCCAGCAGCTTAGTATATCGGGAGACCCAGTACTTC
j_gene: TRBJ2-5
len: 13
abundance: medium-sized
v_gene: TRBV7-2
d_gene: -

CDR3aa: CSATHNSGNTIYF
CDR3nt: TGCAGTGCTACTCATAACTCTGGAAACACCATATATTTT
j_gene: TRBJ1-3
len: 13
abundance: -
v_gene: TRBV20-1
d_gene: -

CDR3aa: CASTTQRNTEAFF
CDR3nt: TGTGCCAGCACCACGCAGAGGAACACTGAAGCTTTCTTT
j_gene: TRBJ1-1
len: 13
abundance: -
v_gene: TRBV6-2/TRBV6-3
d_gene: -

CDR3aa: CASSKIMNTEAFF
CDR3nt: TGTGCCAGCAGCAAGATCATGAACACTGAAGCTTTCTTT
j_gene: TRBJ1-1
len: 13
abundance: -
v_gene: TRBV2
d_gene: -

CDR3aa: CASSLGWTGNYEQYF
CDR3nt: TGTGCCAGCAGCTTAGGGTGGACAGGAAACTACGAGCAGTACTTC
j_gene: TRBJ2-7
len: 15
abundance: -
v_gene: TRBV7-2
d_gene: TRBD1

CDR3aa: CSARDALQNTEAFF
CDR3nt: TGCAGTGCTAGAGATGCCTTACAGAACACTGAAGCTTTCTTT
j_gene: TRBJ1-1
len: 14
abundance: -
v_gene: TRBV20-1
d_gene: -

CDR3aa: CASSLSGLMNTEAFF
CDR3nt: TGTGCCAGCAGCTTATCAGGGTTAATGAACACTGAAGCTTTCTTT
j_gene: TRBJ1-1
len: 15
abundance: -
v_gene: TRBV7-9
d_gene: -

CDR3aa: CSARDSRTSGIGFYEQYF
CDR3nt: TGCAGTGCTAGAGATTCCCGGACTAGCGGGATCGGATTCTACGAGCAGTACTTC
j_gene: TRBJ2-7
len: 18
abundance: -
v_gene: TRBV20-1
d_gene: TRBD2

CDR3aa: CSARNPGGGGSEQYF
CDR3nt: TGCAGTGCTAGAAATCCGGGAGGGGGGGGTTCCGAGCAGTACTTC
j_gene: TRBJ2-7
len: 15
abundance: -
v_gene: TRBV20-1
d_gene: TRBD2

CDR3aa: CASSLGPVEELFF
CDR3nt: TGTGCCAGCAGTTTAGGGCCGGTCGAGGAGCTGTTTTTT
j_gene: TRBJ2-2
len: 13
abundance: once
v_gene: TRBV12-3/TRBV12-4
d_gene: -

CDR3aa: CASSFIGGGTVQFF
CDR3nt: TGTGCCAGCAGCTTCATCGGCGGGGGTACGGTGCAGTTCTTC
j_gene: TRBJ2-1
len: 14
abundance: once
v_gene: TRBV7-2
d_gene: TRBD2

CDR3aa: CASSSRQGYTGELFF
CDR3nt: TGTGCCAGCAGCTCACGACAGGGGTACACCGGGGAGCTGTTTTTT
j_gene: TRBJ2-2
len: 15
abundance: -
v_gene: TRBV7-9
d_gene: TRBD1

CDR3aa: CASSPRWTGHSNQPQHF
CDR3nt: TGTGCCAGCAGTCCCCGGTGGACAGGGCATAGCAATCAGCCCCAGCATTTT
j_gene: TRBJ1-5
len: 17
abundance: -
v_gene: TRBV6-1
d_gene: TRBD1

CDR3aa: CASSAGGLAFF
CDR3nt: TGTGCTAGCAGCGCCGGGGGTCTAGCTTTCTTT
j_gene: TRBJ1-1
len: 11
abundance: -
v_gene: TRBV7-7
d_gene: -

CDR3aa: CASSLVHLAGNNEQFF
CDR3nt: TGTGCCAGCAGCTTAGTTCACCTAGCGGGAAACAATGAGCAGTTCTTC
j_gene: TRBJ2-1
len: 16
abundance: once
v_gene: TRBV7-2
d_gene: TRBD2

CDR3aa: CSAPTTGSGEQFF
CDR3nt: TGCAGTGCTCCGACGACAGGGTCCGGTGAGCAGTTCTTC
j_gene: TRBJ2-1
len: 13
abundance: -
v_gene: TRBV20-1
d_gene: TRBD1

CDR3aa: CASSLDDRLLYF
CDR3nt: TGTGCCAGCAGCTTAGACGACAGGCTGCTATACTTC
j_gene: TRBJ1-2
len: 12
abundance: few
v_gene: TRBV7-2
d_gene: -

CDR3aa: CASSLGFVGYTF
CDR3nt: TGTGCCAGCAGCTTAGGTTTCGTTGGCTACACCTTC
j_gene: TRBJ1-2
len: 12
abundance: -
v_gene: TRBV11-2
d_gene: -

CDR3aa: CASSQGQGREDEKLFF
CDR3nt: TGTGCCAGCAGCCAGGGGCAGGGAAGGGAGGACGAAAAACTGTTTTTT
j_gene: TRBJ1-4
len: 16
abundance: -
v_gene: TRBV7-9
d_gene: -

CDR3aa: CASQGGRTLVGSVQHF
CDR3nt: TGTGCCAGCCAGGGGGGGCGGACCCTAGTCGGTTCGGTCCAGCATTTT
j_gene: TRBJ1-5
len: 16
abundance: -
v_gene: TRBV19
d_gene: TRBD1

CDR3aa: CASRDSGNGYTF
CDR3nt: TGTGCCAGCAGAGACTCAGGGAATGGCTACACCTTC
j_gene: TRBJ1-2
len: 12
abundance: -
v_gene: TRBV6-1
d_gene: -

CDR3aa: CASRILAGDEDTGELFF
CDR3nt: TGTGCCAGCAGGATACTAGCGGGAGATGAGGACACCGGGGAGCTGTTTTTT
j_gene: TRBJ2-2
len: 17
abundance: -
v_gene: TRBV7-6
d_gene: TRBD2

CDR3aa: CSARDRTVNYNSPLHF
CDR3nt: TGCAGTGCTAGAGATAGGACAGTCAATTATAATTCACCCCTCCACTTT
j_gene: TRBJ1-6
len: 16
abundance: -
v_gene: TRBV20-1
d_gene: -